The 18 T cell receptor beta chains in this list originate from one sample, sequenced in a study of blood T cell repertoires in COVID-19. Here immunoSEQ multiplex PCR was the method, and the copy in TCRdb shows in-frame clones only, minus some. The data hold approximately 180,000 clones, with 80% to 90% observed a single time. Sequencing was carried out using PBMCs or T cells enriched from blood (not recorded which). These receptors were collected from a woman between 40 and 50 years old with acute COVID-19.

The CDR3 region is CASCGGLGAEGYEQYF. The CDR3 DNA sequence: TGTGCCAGCTGTGGGGGACTTGGAGCCGAAGGGTACGAGCAGTACTTC. This chain connects TRBV2 to TRBJ2-7; D may be TRBD2 (6 bases). CDR1 is SNHLY, CDR2 FYNNEI, per germline. Trimming took 8 bases from V and 4 from J, leaving 24 bases between them. The CDR3 sequence is 16 residues long. Based on the CDR3 plus reference TRBV2 and TRBJ2-7, the full variable domain is EPEVTQTPSHQVTQMGQEVILRCVPISNHLYFYWYRQILGQKVEFLVSFYNNEISEKSEIFDDQFSVERPDGSNFTLKIRSTKLEDSAMYFCASCGGLGAEGYEQYFGPGTRLTVT.

The chain has TRBV6-1 and TRBJ2-3, with D perhaps matching TRBD1 (6 bases). The CDR3 runs 16 residues. Deletions cut 3 bases from V and 2 bases from J, with 15 bases between. The germline V gene encodes CDR1 MNHNS and CDR2 SASEGT. The CDR3 region has the DNA TGTGCCAGCAGTGATCTATGGCAGGGGAACACAGATACGCAGTATTTT. Translation gives CASSDLWQGNTDTQYF.

This chain uses TRBV29-1 with TRBJ1-3, with a tentative D call TRBD1 (5 bases). Trimming cost V 3 bases and J 0 bases, with 6 bases left between them. Germline V gene lookup returns CDR1 SQVTM and CDR2 ANQGSEA. This CDR3 has 13 residues. CDR3 nucleotide sequence: TGCAGCGTTGACACAGGCTCTGGAAACACCATATATTTT. This codes for CSVDTGSGNTIYF. Full variable domain (outside the CDR3, taken from reference TRBV29-1 and TRBJ1-3): SAVISQKPSRDICQRGTSLTIQCQVDSQVTMMFWYRQQPGQSLTLIATANQGSEATYESGFVIDKFPISRPNLTFSTLTVSNMSPEDSSIYLCSVDTGSGNTIYFGEGSWLTVV.

This clone appeared once. The chain links TRBV10-3 to TRBJ2-7; tentative D call: TRBD2 (6 bases). V lost 0 bases to trimming and J lost 2 bases, with 8 bases between them. CDR1 is ENHRY and CDR2 is SYGVKD in the germline V gene. CDR3 length: 14 amino acids. The CDR3 is CAISESGGPYEQYF. DNA for the CDR3: TGTGCCATCAGTGAGTCGGGGGGTCCCTACGAGCAGTACTTC.

The chain carries TRBV9 and TRBJ1-1; 7 nucleotides line up with TRBD1. Trimming cost V 2 bases and J 8 bases; bases outside gene matches: 6. Germline V lookup: CDR1 SGDLS, CDR2 YYNGEE. CDR3 length: 13 amino acids. CDR3: CASSVGQEKEAFF. CDR3 coding DNA: TGTGCCAGCAGCGTCGGACAGGAGAAAGAAGCTTTCTTT. Drawing the rest from reference TRBV9 and TRBJ1-1, the complete variable domain is DSGVTQTPKHLITATGQRVTLRCSPRSGDLSVYWYQQSLDQGLQFLIQYYNGEERAKGNILERFSAQQFPDLHSELNLSSLELGDSALYFCASSVGQEKEAFFGQGTRLTVV.

The rearrangement joins TRBV19 to TRBJ2-3, with 7 bases that match TRBD2. The CDR3 extends over 16 amino acids. Trimming removed 6 bases from V and 6 bases from J; junction bases left unmatched: 15. CDR1 LNHDA and CDR2 SQIVND come from the germline V gene (reference sequence). CDR3 coding DNA: TGTGCCAGTAGCAGAAGACGGACTAGGGATGGGGATACGCAGTATTTT. This sequence encodes CASSRRRTRDGDTQYF.

Here the CDR3 DNA reads TGTGCCAGCAGCTTCGGGACAACCAAGGGAAACACCATATATTTT. Its translation: CASSFGTTKGNTIYF. The chain links TRBV7-2 to TRBJ1-3; a weak D match, TRBD1 (6 bases). This CDR3 is 15 amino acids long. Trimming shortened V by 3 bases and J by 4 bases, and 13 bases separated the two germline ends. CDR1 and CDR2 from the germline V gene are SGHTA and FQGNSA. Full variable domain (remainder filled in from reference TRBV7-2 and TRBJ1-3): GAGVSQSPSNKVTEKGKDVELRCDPISGHTALYWYRQSLGQGLEFLIYFQGNSAPDKSGLPSDRFSAERTGGSVSTLTIQRTQQEDSAVYLCASSFGTTKGNTIYFGEGSWLTVV.

The chain uses TRBV4-1 and TRBJ2-4, with TRBD2 as a possible D gene (6 bases). Per the germline V gene, CDR1 is MGHRA and CDR2 is YSYEKL. This CDR3 spans 15 amino acids. Trimming removed 1 base at V and 4 bases at J, with 11 bases between. DNA of the CDR3: TGCGCCAGCAGCCAAGTTCTAGCGAAAAAAAACATTCAGTACTTC. This sequence encodes CASSQVLAKKNIQYF.

The J gene is TRBJ2-5, the V gene TRBV7-3; D is possibly TRBD2 (6 bases). The germline V and J ends were trimmed by 6 bases and 4 bases, with 15 bases remaining between them. Germline V gene data show CDR1 as SGHTA and CDR2 as FQGTGA. The CDR3 spans 14 residues. CDR3 sequence: CASRGPKGGETQYF. The CDR3 DNA follows: TGTGCCAGCAGGGGACCAAAGGGAGGAGAGACCCAGTACTTC.

The chain recombines TRBV7-2 with TRBJ2-7; 16 nucleotides line up with TRBD2. Per the germline V gene, CDR1 is SGHTA and CDR2 is FQGNSA. V dropped 4 bases and J dropped 7; count of bases not matched to a gene: 7. The CDR3 spans 16 residues. CDR3 sequence reads: CASSSGLAGGVLEQYF. Written as DNA, the CDR3 is TGTGCCAGCAGCTCGGGACTAGCGGGAGGGGTTTTGGAGCAGTACTTC. The full variable domain, its missing parts supplied by reference TRBV7-2 and TRBJ2-7, is GAGVSQSPSNKVTEKGKDVELRCDPISGHTALYWYRQSLGQGLEFLIYFQGNSAPDKSGLPSDRFSAERTGGSVSTLTIQRTQQEDSAVYLCASSSGLAGGVLEQYFGPGTRLTVT.

The chain uses TRBV6-1 and TRBJ1-2; D ambiguous. CDR3 length: 13 amino acids. Germline loops: CDR1 MNHNS, CDR2 SASEGT. V dropped 1 base and J dropped 7 bases, with 10 bases sitting between them. DNA of the CDR3: TGTGCCAGCAGTGAAGTGCCACCGAGTGGCTACACCTTC. Translated: CASSEVPPSGYTF.

V and J are TRBV28 and TRBJ1-5; D perhaps matches TRBD1 (5 bases). This CDR3 is built from 14 residues. The V end was cut by 7 bases, the J end by 8 bases, with 18 bases between. From germline, CDR1 is MDHEN and CDR2 SYDVKM. The CDR3 is CASNTGTGGEPQHF. The CDR3, as DNA: TGTGCCAGCAATACCGGGACGGGGGGAGAGCCCCAGCATTTT.

V gene TRBV7-3 combines with J gene TRBJ2-2; D gene uncertain. V lost 1 base and J 4 bases, leaving 4 bases between the germline ends. The CDR3 is 13 amino acids. The germline V gene has CDR1 SGHTA and CDR2 FQGTGA. The CDR3 sequence: CASSLISTGELFF. The CDR3 DNA reads TGTGCCAGCAGCTTAATATCCACCGGGGAGCTGTTTTTT.

The chain has TRBV11-1 and TRBJ2-7; 9 bases fit TRBD1. The germline CDR1 and CDR2 sequences are SGHAT and FQDESV (reference sequence). V shed 2 bases and J 4 bases; nucleotides not matched to a gene: 6. The length of the CDR3 is 15 residues. This CDR3 reads CASSLTRDRAYEQYF. The CDR3 bases are TGTGCCAGCAGCTTAACCCGGGACAGGGCTTACGAGCAGTACTTC.

This chain links TRBV5-1 with TRBJ1-2, with D maybe TRBD1 (5 bases). CDR3 length equals 13 residues. Germline V gene data show CDR1 as SGHRS and CDR2 as YFSETQ. The V end lost 0 bases, the J end lost 8 bases, and 11 bases lay between the germline ends. The CDR3 protein is CASSLDSGYGYTF. DNA for the CDR3: TGCGCCAGCAGCTTGGATTCAGGGTACGGCTACACCTTC.

This rearrangement joins TRBV30 to TRBJ2-7; 9 bases agree with TRBD1. This CDR3 contains 14 residues. Germline V CDR1 and CDR2: GTSNPN, SVGIG (reference sequence). After removal of 2 bases from V and 3 bases from J, the junction contained 5 bases not matched to a gene. The CDR3 DNA sequence: TGTGCCTGGAGTCCAGGGACAGGGATCTACGAGCAGTACTTC. Residues: CAWSPGTGIYEQYF.

The chain recombines TRBV7-2 with TRBJ2-3; possible D gene TRBD2, 5 bases. The CDR3 extends over 17 amino acids. V lost 1 base and J 0 bases, leaving 14 bases between the germline ends. Per the germline V gene, CDR1 is SGHTA and CDR2 is FQGNSA. Written as DNA, the CDR3 is TGTGCCAGCAGCTTAGATGGTCGGCGGGCCAGCACAGATACGCAGTATTTT. It yields the protein CASSLDGRRASTDTQYF.

This clone was found a few times. The chain employs TRBV4-3 and TRBJ1-1, with D possibly TRBD1 on 5 matching bases. Trimming stripped 0 bases from V and 4 bases from J, with 9 bases between. Looked up from germline, CDR1 is LGHNA and CDR2 is YSLEER. The CDR3 sequence is 14 residues long. The chain's CDR3 is CASSQELGGTEAFF. CDR3 nucleotides: TGCGCCAGCAGCCAAGAATTGGGGGGCACTGAAGCTTTCTTT.